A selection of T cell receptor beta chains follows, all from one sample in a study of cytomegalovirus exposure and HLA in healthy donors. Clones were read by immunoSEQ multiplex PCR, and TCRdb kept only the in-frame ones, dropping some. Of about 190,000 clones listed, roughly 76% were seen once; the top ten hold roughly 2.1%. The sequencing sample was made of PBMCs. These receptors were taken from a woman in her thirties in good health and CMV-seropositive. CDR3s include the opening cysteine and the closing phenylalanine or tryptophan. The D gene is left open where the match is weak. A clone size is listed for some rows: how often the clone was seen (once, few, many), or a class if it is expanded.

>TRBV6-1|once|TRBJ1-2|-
CASSGHGRDGYTF
TGTGCCAGCAGTGGGCATGGGCGTGATGGCTACACCTTC
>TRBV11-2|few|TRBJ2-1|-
CASTDGTYNEQFF
TGTGCCAGCACCGACGGGACTTACAATGAGCAGTTCTTC
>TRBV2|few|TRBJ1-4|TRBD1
CASSARQGVFNEKLFF
TGTGCCAGCAGTGCTAGACAGGGGGTTTTTAATGAAAAACTGTTTTTT
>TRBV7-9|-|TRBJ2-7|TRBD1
CASSLTTGVYEQYF
TGTGCCAGCAGCTTAACGACAGGGGTTTACGAGCAGTACTTC
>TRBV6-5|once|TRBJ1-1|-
CASSYSTRVGAFF
TGTGCCAGCAGTTACTCGACCAGGGTTGGAGCTTTCTTT
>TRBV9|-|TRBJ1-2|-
CASSQINYGYTF
TGTGCCAGCAGTCAGATTAACTATGGCTACACCTTC
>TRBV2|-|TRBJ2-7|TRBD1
CASRAGTGVGEQYF
TGTGCCAGCAGGGCCGGGACAGGGGTGGGCGAGCAGTACTTC
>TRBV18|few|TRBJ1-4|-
CASFLQGSTNEKLFF
TGTGCCAGCTTCTTACAGGGTTCGACTAATGAAAAACTGTTTTTT
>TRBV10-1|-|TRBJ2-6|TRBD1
CASTTRDRAFSGANVLTF
TGCGCCAGCACTACCCGGGACAGGGCTTTCTCTGGGGCCAACGTCCTGACTTTC
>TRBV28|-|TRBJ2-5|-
CASSFKAALQETQYF
TGTGCCAGCAGTTTTAAGGCGGCCCTCCAAGAGACCCAGTACTTC
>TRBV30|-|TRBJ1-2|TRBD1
CAWSVAGEGAKGYTF
TGTGCCTGGAGTGTAGCGGGTGAGGGGGCTAAGGGCTACACCTTC
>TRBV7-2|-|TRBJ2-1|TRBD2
CASRSGTSGIYNEQFF
TGTGCCAGCAGATCTGGGACTAGCGGGATCTACAATGAGCAGTTCTTC